This T cell receptor beta chain was documented in a study of blood T cell repertoires in COVID-19. Study-wide context: The United States, Italy and Spain supplied acute and convalescent COVID-19 samples. PBMCs, B-cell-depleted T cells, or T cells provided the cDNA or gDNA that made up the material.

Germline V gene sequence: CDR1 LGHNT, CDR2 FRNRAP. The CDR3 is 15 amino acids. Trimming removed 0 bases from V and 8 bases from J, with 16 bases in between. Original methodology: Researchers report that nucleated cell counts were estimated from reference gene primer amplification. Only in-frame clones appear in the TCRdb table, and some are missing; sequencing was by immunoSEQ multiplex PCR. That table furnishes V, J and clone size, whereas the DNA furnished D and trimming. This sample carries 200,000 to 300,000 clones, roughly 88% of them seen once, and the ten largest clones take 2% to 2.5%. The genes are TRBV12-5 and TRBJ1-1; tentatively, D is TRBD1 (6 bases). Source material: peripheral blood. The TCR was taken from a man aged 35-49 years who had recovered from COVID-19. CDR3 region: CASGLVLGGAGEAFF. In nucleotides, the CDR3 is TGTGCTAGTGGTTTGGTACTTGGGGGGGCCGGAGAAGCTTTCTTT.